This T cell receptor (beta chain) was recorded in a study of T cell changes during pregnancy in multiple sclerosis. This clone appeared once. Germline V gene sequence: CDR1 SGDLS, CDR2 YYNGEE. Trimming pared 0 bases from V and 12 bases from J, leaving 7 bases between. The CDR3 consists of 12 residues. Sequencing used immunoSEQ multiplex PCR; TCRdb keeps in-frame clones, though not all of them. The data show tens of thousands of clones, about 86% seen once. The rearrangement links TRBV9 to TRBJ1-6; no clear D. This specimen was CD4+ T cells from peripheral blood mononuclear cells, taken in the first trimester of pregnancy. The TCR was taken from a female donor in good health, enrolled as a control in a pregnancy study. CDR3 region: CASSVAGGPLHF. In nucleotides, the CDR3 is TGTGCCAGCAGCGTAGCAGGAGGACCCCTCCACTTT.